Listed below are T cell receptor beta chains from one sample, sequenced in a study of cytomegalovirus exposure and HLA in healthy donors. Only in-frame clones appear in the TCRdb table, and some are missing; sequencing was by immunoSEQ multiplex PCR. The table includes around 80,000 clones, around 78% detected once. The specimen was PBMCs. All receptors derive from a middle-aged man in good health and CMV-seronegative. Each CDR3 is given with its conserved first and last residue. Fields, in order: J gene, clone size, D gene, V gene, CDR3 DNA, CDR3 protein. D genes are given only for firm matches. Only some rows state a clone size, as once, few, many or a class for expanded clones.

TRBJ2-1	.	.	TRBV4-2	TGTGCCAGCAGCCAAGGATCCGGAGAACACAATGAGCAGTTCTTC	CASSQGSGEHNEQFF
TRBJ1-5	.	.	TRBV4-1	TGCGCCAGCAGCCAAGAATTACAGGGCAATCAGCCCCAGCATTTT	CASSQELQGNQPQHF
TRBJ2-4	.	TRBD2	TRBV7-2	TGTGCCAGCAGCTCGCCTGGGGGGGTTGACATTCAGTACTTC	CASSSPGGVDIQYF
TRBJ1-2	.	TRBD1	TRBV7-2	TGTGCCAGCAGCATCCGTGGGACAGGGCCAAGCAGGGGCTACACCTTC	CASSIRGTGPSRGYTF
TRBJ2-1	once	.	TRBV4-2	TGTGCCAGCAGCCAAGATCAAGCGAATGAGCAGTTCTTC	CASSQDQANEQFF
TRBJ2-4	.	.	TRBV4-2	TGTGCCAGCAGCCCCAGAGGAGTGGAGGCGGGAAACATTCAGTACTTC	CASSPRGVEAGNIQYF
TRBJ2-7	.	TRBD2	TRBV15	TGTGCCACCAGCAGAGATTCCCCAGCGGGAGGGCCCTACGAGCAGTACTTC	CATSRDSPAGGPYEQYF
TRBJ2-7	.	.	TRBV30	TGTGCCTGGAGAAGGGGCTACGAGCGGTACTTC	CAWRRGYERYF
TRBJ1-1	few	.	TRBV10-3	TGTGCCATCAGCTACTTGGGGGGTAGCACTGAAGCTTTCTTT	CAISYLGGSTEAFF
TRBJ2-2	.	.	TRBV6-5	TGTGCCAGCAGTTATATAGCCCACACCGGGGAGCTGTTTTTT	CASSYIAHTGELFF
TRBJ2-7	.	.	TRBV4-2	TGTGCCAGCAGCCAATCATCCACAGGGTTGGGTTACGAGCAGTACTTC	CASSQSSTGLGYEQYF
TRBJ1-1	few	.	TRBV19	TGTGCCAGTACCTTTTTGAGGGATACTGAAGCTTTCTTT	CASTFLRDTEAFF